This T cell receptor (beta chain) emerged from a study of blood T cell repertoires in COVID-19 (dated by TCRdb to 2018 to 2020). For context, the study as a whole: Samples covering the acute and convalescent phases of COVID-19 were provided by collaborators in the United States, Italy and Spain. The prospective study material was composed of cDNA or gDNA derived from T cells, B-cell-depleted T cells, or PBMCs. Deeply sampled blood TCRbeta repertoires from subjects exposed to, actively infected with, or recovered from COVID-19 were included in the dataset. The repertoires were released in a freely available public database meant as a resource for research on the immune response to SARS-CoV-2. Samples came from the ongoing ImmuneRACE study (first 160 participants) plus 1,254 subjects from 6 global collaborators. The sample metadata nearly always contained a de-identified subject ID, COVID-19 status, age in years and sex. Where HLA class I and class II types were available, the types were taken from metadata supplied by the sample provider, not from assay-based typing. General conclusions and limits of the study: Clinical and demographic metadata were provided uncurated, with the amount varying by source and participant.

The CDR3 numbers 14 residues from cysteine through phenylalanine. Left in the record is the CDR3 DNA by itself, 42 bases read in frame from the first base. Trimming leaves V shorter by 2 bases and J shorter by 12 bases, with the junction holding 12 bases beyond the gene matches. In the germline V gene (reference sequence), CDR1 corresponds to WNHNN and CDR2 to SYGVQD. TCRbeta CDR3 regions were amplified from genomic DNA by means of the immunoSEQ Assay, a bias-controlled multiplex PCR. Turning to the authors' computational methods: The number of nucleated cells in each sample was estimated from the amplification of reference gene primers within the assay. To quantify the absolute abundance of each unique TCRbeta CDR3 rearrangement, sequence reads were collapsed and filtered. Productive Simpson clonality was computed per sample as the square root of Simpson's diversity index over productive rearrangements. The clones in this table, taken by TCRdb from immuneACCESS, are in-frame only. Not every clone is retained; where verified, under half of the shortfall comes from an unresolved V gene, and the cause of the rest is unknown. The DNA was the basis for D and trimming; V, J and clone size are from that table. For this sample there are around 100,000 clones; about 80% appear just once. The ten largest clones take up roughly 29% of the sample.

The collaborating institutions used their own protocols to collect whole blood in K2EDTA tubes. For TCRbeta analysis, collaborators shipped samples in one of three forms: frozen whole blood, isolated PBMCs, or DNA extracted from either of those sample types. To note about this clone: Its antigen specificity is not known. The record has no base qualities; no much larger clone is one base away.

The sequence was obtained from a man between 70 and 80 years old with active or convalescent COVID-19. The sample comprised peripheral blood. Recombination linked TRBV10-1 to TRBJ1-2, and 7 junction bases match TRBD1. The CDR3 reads CASSEPQGPQGHTF. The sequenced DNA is TGCGCCAGCAGTGAGCCACAGGGGCCGCAAGGGCACACCTTC.